This entry features one T cell receptor (beta chain) sequence. What it recognizes is unknown. The CDR3 loop spans 14 amino acids. Germline V CDR1 and CDR2: LGHNA, YNFKEQ. V shed 4 bases and J shed 1 base, with 7 bases lying between them. These data belong to a study of shared clonotypes between healthy human individuals. Overall study findings and caveats: Read depth was anticipated to influence clonotype sharing among donors. Donor scarcity curtailed the genetic and exposure-history diversity represented herein.

Roughly 200 ng DNA, 30,000 or so T cell genomes, went into each sorted-subset replicate PCR. Data came from immunoSEQ multiplex PCR; TCRdb stores just in-frame clones and leaves some out. The sample includes 2 million to 2.5 million clones, approximately 90% of them seen just once. The genes are TRBV4-2 and TRBJ2-2; D not resolved. The receptor comes from a man between 18 and 35 years old in good health. Some clones in this sample may be carry-over from other donors' samples. The specimen was naive CD4+ T cells from PBMCs. Indicated subset: CD45RA+ positively selected. This CDR3 is CASSLSLNTGELFF. In nucleotides, the CDR3 is TGTGCCAGCAGCCTGTCCCTGAACACCGGGGAGCTGTTTTTT.